Described below is a single T cell receptor (beta chain) sequence and its context. Generated by immunoSEQ multiplex PCR, the TCRdb table keeps only in-frame clones and is missing some. This table has more than 75,000 clones, roughly four fifths appearing once. The data were obtained in a study of OX40 agonist ivuxolimab in advanced cancers. As for the study in general: From about 23 to 85 years was the age range, with a mean of roughly 64 years, and approximately 84% were male.

The CDR3 covers 19 residues. Trimming shortened V by 6 bases and J by 6 bases, and 30 bases separated the two germline ends. Germline CDR1 and CDR2: MNHEY and SMNVEV (reference sequence). Blood was sampled at baseline, cycle 4 day 1, and cycle 7 day 1. The source is an adult with an advanced solid tumor such as melanoma, head and neck, liver or kidney cancer. V and J are TRBV27 and TRBJ2-1; D is perhaps TRBD1 or TRBD2 (7 bases each). The sample here was CD4+ or CD8+ T cells sorted from blood, taken in a trial of the OX40 agonist ivuxolimab. The CDR3 region is CASSPDRSGGTNFGNEQFF. CDR3 nucleotides: TGTGCCAGCAGCCCGGACAGGTCTGGAGGGACTAACTTCGGCAATGAGCAGTTCTTC.